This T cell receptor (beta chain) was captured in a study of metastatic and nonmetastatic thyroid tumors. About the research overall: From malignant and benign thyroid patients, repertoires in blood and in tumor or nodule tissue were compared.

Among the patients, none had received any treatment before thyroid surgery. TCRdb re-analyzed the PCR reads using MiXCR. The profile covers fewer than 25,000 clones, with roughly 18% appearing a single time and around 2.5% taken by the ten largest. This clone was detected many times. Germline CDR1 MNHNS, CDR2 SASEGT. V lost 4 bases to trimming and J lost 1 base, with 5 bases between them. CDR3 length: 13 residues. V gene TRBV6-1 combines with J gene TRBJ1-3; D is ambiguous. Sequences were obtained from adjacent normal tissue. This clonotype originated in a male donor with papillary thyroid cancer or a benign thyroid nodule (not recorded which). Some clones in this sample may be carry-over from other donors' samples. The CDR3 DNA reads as TGTGCCAGCAGTGGGGTATCTGGAAACACCATATATTTT. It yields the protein CASSGVSGNTIYF.